The source of this T cell receptor beta chain is a study of cytomegalovirus exposure and HLA in healthy donors. As for the study in general: There were 117 million unique TCR beta sequences, drawn from roughly 200 million T cells, in an earlier analysis.

A note on this clone: Its antigen is as yet unknown.

CDR3 size: 15 residues. Germline CDR1 reads SEHNR; CDR2 reads FQNEAQ (reference sequence). The V gene lost 4 bases and the J gene lost 0 bases, with 9 bases spanning the gap. It was with 60 Vbeta and 13 Jbeta primers that the PCR ran. Assay: immunoSEQ multiplex PCR; the TCRdb copy retains only in-frame clones and omits some. Counted here are 150,000 or so clones, roughly 70% occurring once; the ten biggest clones make up approximately 1.5%. The study's findings and limits: Further analysis, carried out later, found HLA-associated TCR beta chains more clonally expanded than equally common other chains.

Sequencing used PBMCs. The receptor's source is a girl between 10 and 17 years old in good health and CMV-seronegative. The chain is built from TRBV7-9 and TRBJ2-2; TRBD1 might be the D (6 bases). The CDR3 bases are TGTGCCAGCAGCTACAGGGCCCCGAACACCGGGGAGCTGTTTTTT. Amino acid sequence: CASSYRAPNTGELFF.